This TCR beta chain was sequenced for a study of CXCR3-negative and CXCR3-positive naive CD8 T cells (dated by TCRdb to the late 2010s). Study-wide context: In total, about 135 million TRB reads were obtained, or roughly 1.5 +/- 0.3 million reads per library. Diversity and physicochemical repertoire analyses were performed on about a dozen donors pooled from two independent experiments. TRBV-TRBJ cluster analysis included naive subsets from 5 donors and memory cells from 3 donors.

Sequenced on a NextSeq 550. The Human TCR Profiling Kit (MiLaboratory) was used to prepare UMI-labeled 5' RACE TRB cDNA libraries. cDNA synthesis used the entire amount of extracted RNA, and PCR amplification then used the entire amount of cDNA produced. The libraries were made side by side, with each library going through the same number of PCR cycles. The study's processing was this. With a minimum of two reads required per UMI, MIGEC and MiXCR pulled out about 50,000 +/- 10,000 unique UMI-labeled TRB cDNA molecules from each library. Each library averaged around 40,000 +/- 10,000 functional in-frame TRB CDR3 nucleotide clonotypes without stop codons. After downsampling to 5000 UMI-labeled TRB molecules per sample, diversity metrics such as normalized Shannon-Wiener and Chao1 were calculated in VDJtools. VDJtools computed clonotype-size-weighted physicochemical properties of the central five CDR3 residues: interaction energy, strength, volume and Kidera factor 4. After reprocessing by TCRdb, each CDR3 protein sequence is one entry, and no DNA is given. These V and J calls are TCRdb output, not the study's own analysis. The sample's table lists a count of tens of thousands of distinct CDR3 sequences. The top ten constitute about 0.62% of the sample.

CDR3 length: 14 amino acids, cysteine to phenylalanine. No DNA was logged. Per the germline V gene, KGHSH is the CDR1 and LQKENI is the CDR2. Each CD8+ T cell subset was flow-sorted in triplicate, and 300,000 to 350,000 cells per subset were placed directly into RLT lysis buffer. Naive CD8+ T cells were defined stringently as CD45RO-CCR7+CD27+CD95- to exclude memory contaminants. Using standard density gradient centrifugation, peripheral blood mononuclear cells were isolated from buffy coats. A FACSAria III was used to flow-sort naive CD8+ T cells into CXCR3-negative and CXCR3-positive populations. Total RNA was extracted from sorted cells with an RNeasy Mini Kit. Findings and caveats that apply to the study as a whole: Compared with CXCR3-negative naive cells, CXCR3-positive naive cells had TRB CDR3s with higher hydrophobicity (lower Kidera factor 4), lower energy, and higher strength and volume indices. Surface CD5, linked to self-reactivity in mice, was comparable between naive subsets; TCR interaction strength was therefore also inferred from TRB CDR3 physicochemical properties. Freshly isolated PBMCs were used for most assays because CXCR3 expression went down partially after cryopreservation. TRBV-TRBJ usage was similar between naive CXCR3-negative and CXCR3-positive cells from the same donor, while memory cells showed distinct patterns. Both naive subsets had comparably high repertoire diversity, while memory CD8+ T cells had much lower repertoire diversity.

As to this clonotype: This clone's antigen is unknown.

Here the chain combines TRBV18 and TRBJ1-1. Sequenced sample: naive CXCR3+ CD8+ T cells from blood. Sample cell subset or site, as interpreted from the label and publication: CD45RO-CCR7+CD27+CD95- naive CD8+ T cells expressing CXCR3 (TNR3+). The TCR was taken from a human donor in good health. Some clones in this sample may be carry-over from other donors' samples. The CDR3 corresponds to CASSFFSDMGEAFF.